This T cell receptor beta chain was obtained from a study of vaccination effects on CD4 cells after COVID-19. TCRdb keeps only in-frame clones here, not all; method: immunoSEQ multiplex PCR. The table shows 65,000 or so clones, with 70% to 80% occurring only once. From germline, CDR1 is SEHNR and CDR2 FQNEAQ (reference sequence). CDR3 length: 14 amino acids. V gave up 1 base and J gave up 8 bases, with 12 bases separating them. The ViraFEST assay expanded antigen-specific CD4+ T cells with viral peptide pools before sequencing. Culturing for around 10 days preceded CD4+ T cell isolation. Recipients of the vaccine had no prior SARS-CoV-2 infection and negative nucleocapsid antibodies. Concerning this clone itself: What it binds is not known.

This chain links TRBV7-9 with TRBJ2-1; possibly TRBD1 for D (5 bases). The sequencing used CD4+ T cells from PBMCs cultured with HCoV-NL63 spike peptides, collected before COVID-19 vaccination. The sequence derives from a human donor who received a COVID-19 vaccine. The CDR3 region has the DNA TGTGCCAGCAGCTTAGGGTACGCCAGGGATGAGCAGTTCTTC. This encodes CASSLGYARDEQFF.